This T cell receptor beta chain was identified during a study of T cells in Graves' hyperthyroidism and ophthalmopathy. This clonotype was observed many times. The TCR beta CDR3 regions underwent amplification using RNA transcripts as the source. HTBI primers were employed in a first-round RT-PCR of the TCR CDR3. TCRdb used MiXCR to reprocess the multiplex PCR reads, holding one entry per CDR3 protein. The profile shows hundreds of thousands of distinct CDR3 sequences, approximately 14% of them singletons. Orbital computed tomography, thyroid ultrasound, serum thyroxine and TRAb, and clinical symptoms together informed the diagnoses. Sample: blood. The source of this sequence is a woman between 45 and 65 years old with Graves' ophthalmopathy.

CDR3 nucleotide sequence: TGTGCCAGCAGCACCTCACCGGGACAGAGAGCCTACGAGCAGTACTTC. Its protein product is CASSTSPGQRAYEQYF. The chain carries TRBV7-2 and TRBJ2-7; 7 bases are a match to TRBD1. This CDR3 spans 16 amino acids. Germline values: CDR1 SGHTA, CDR2 FQGNSA. Unmatched junction bases numbered 12, after V lost 5 bases and J lost 2 bases.